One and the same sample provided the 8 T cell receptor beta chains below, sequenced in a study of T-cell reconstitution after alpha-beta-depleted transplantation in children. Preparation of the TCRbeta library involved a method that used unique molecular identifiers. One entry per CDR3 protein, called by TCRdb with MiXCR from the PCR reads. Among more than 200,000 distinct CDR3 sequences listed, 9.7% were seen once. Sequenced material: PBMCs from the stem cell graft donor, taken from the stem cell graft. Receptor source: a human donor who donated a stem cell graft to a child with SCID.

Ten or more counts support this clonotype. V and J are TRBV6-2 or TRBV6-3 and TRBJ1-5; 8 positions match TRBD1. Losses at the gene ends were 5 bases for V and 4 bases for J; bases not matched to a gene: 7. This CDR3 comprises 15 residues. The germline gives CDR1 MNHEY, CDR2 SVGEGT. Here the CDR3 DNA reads TGTGCCAGCAGTACAGGGGGGACGGAAAATCAGCCCCAGCATTTT. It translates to CASSTGGTENQPQHF.

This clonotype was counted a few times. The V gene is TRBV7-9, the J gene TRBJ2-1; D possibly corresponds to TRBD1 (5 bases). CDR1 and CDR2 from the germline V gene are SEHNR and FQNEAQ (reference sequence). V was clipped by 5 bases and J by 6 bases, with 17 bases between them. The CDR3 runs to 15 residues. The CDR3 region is CASSQGTGISNEQFF. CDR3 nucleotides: TGTGCCAGCAGCCAAGGCACAGGTATTAGCAATGAGCAGTTCTTC.

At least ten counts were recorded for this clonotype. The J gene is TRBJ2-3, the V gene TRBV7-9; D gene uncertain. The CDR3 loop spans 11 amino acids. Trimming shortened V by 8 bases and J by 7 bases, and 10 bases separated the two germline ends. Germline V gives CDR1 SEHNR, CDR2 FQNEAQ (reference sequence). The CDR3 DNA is TGTGCCAGCGGAGAAGCTTATACGCAGTATTTT. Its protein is CASGEAYTQYF.

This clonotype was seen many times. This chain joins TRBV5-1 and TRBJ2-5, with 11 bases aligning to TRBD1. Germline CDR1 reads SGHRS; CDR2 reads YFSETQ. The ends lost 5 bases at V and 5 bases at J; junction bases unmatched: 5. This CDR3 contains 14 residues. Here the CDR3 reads CASRIGTGGETQYF. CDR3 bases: TGCGCCAGCAGAATCGGGACAGGGGGTGAGACCCAGTACTTC.

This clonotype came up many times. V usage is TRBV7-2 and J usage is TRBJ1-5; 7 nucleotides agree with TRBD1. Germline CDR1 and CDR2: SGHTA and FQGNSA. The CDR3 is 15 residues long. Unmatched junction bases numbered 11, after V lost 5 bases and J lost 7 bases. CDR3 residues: CASSLRQGRGQPQHF. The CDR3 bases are TGTGCCAGCAGCCTCAGACAGGGTCGGGGGCAGCCCCAGCATTTT.

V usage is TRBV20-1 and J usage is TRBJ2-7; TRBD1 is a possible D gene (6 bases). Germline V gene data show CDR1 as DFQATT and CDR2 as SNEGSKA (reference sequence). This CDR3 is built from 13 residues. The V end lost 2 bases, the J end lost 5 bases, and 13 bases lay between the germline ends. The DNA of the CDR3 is TGCAGTGCTAGACAGGGGCGAGGGAACGAGCAGTACTTC. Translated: CSARQGRGNEQYF.

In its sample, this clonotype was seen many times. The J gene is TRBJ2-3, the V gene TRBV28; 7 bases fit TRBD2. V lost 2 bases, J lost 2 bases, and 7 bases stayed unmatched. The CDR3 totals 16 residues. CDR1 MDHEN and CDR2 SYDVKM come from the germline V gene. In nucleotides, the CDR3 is TGTGCCAGCAGTTTAATGGGGGGAGGGTCCACAGATACGCAGTATTTT. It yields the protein CASSLMGGGSTDTQYF.

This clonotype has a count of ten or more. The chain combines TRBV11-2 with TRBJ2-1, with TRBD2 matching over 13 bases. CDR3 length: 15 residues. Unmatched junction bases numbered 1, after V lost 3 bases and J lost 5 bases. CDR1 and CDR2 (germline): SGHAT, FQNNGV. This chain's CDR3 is CASSFTSGGDNEQFF. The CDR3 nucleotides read TGTGCCAGCAGCTTCACTAGCGGGGGGGACAATGAGCAGTTCTTC.